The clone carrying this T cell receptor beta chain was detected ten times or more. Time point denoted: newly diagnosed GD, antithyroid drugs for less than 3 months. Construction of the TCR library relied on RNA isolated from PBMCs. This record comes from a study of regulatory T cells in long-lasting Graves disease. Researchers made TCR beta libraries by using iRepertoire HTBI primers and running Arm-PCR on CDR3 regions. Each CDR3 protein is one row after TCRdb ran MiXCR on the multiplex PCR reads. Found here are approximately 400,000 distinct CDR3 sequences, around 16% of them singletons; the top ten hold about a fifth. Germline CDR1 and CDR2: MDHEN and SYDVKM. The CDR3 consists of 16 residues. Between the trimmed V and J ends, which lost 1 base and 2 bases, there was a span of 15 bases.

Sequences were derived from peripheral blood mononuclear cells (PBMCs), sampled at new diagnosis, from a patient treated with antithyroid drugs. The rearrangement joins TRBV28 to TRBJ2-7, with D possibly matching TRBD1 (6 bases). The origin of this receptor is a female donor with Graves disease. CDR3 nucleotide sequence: TGTGCCAGCAGTTTATCGGCAAGCAGGGGCGCCTACGAGCAGTACTTC. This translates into CASSLSASRGAYEQYF.